These 23 T cell receptor beta chains were all obtained from the same sample, sequenced in a study of cytomegalovirus exposure and HLA in healthy donors (dated by TCRdb to about 2017). The method was the immunoSEQ multiplex PCR assay. For the multiplex PCR, a mixture combining 60 forward primers for TCR Vbeta segments and 13 reverse primers for TCR Jbeta segments was used. TCRdb took this table from immuneACCESS and kept in-frame rearrangements with V and J called. Such tables lack part of the clones; where checked against another copy, unresolved V genes explain under half of the gap, and the rest is unexplained. In this sample the table shows 200,000 to 250,000 clones, 76% of which occur a single time. 0.55% to 0.75% of the sample is in the top ten clones. The specimen sequenced was PBMCs. Source of these receptors: a young man in good health and CMV-seronegative.

Regarding this clone: The sample contains more than one DNA sequence encoding this CDR3. V gene TRBV2 combines with J gene TRBJ2-1, with D perhaps matching TRBD2 (5 bases). CDR1 is SNHLY, CDR2 FYNNEI, per germline. Trimming pared 8 bases from V and 7 bases from J, leaving 6 bases between. The CDR3 runs 10 residues. CDR3 sequence (DNA): TGTGCCAGCTCGGGGAATGAGCAGTTCTTC. Its protein is CASSGNEQFF.

The chain is built from TRBV28 and TRBJ2-3; no firm D call. Germline values: CDR1 MDHEN, CDR2 SYDVKM. The CDR3 totals 15 residues. Trimming took off 2 bases at V and 1 base at J, with 10 bases between the two ends. DNA for the CDR3: TGTGCCAGCAGTTTAGGTCTAACAGGCACAGATACGCAGTATTTT. Translation: CASSLGLTGTDTQYF. Full variable domain (missing parts from reference TRBV28 and TRBJ2-3): DVKVTQSSRYLVKRTGEKVFLECVQDMDHENMFWYRQDPGLGLRLIYFSYDVKMKEKGDIPEGYSVSREKKERFSLILESASTNQTSMYLCASSLGLTGTDTQYFGPGTRLTVL.

The chain recombines TRBV27 with TRBJ2-3, with 8 bases fitting TRBD2. This CDR3 comprises 15 residues. Germline CDR1 MNHEY, CDR2 SMNVEV (reference sequence). V lost 6 bases and J lost 1; bases outside the gene matches: 6. Here the CDR3 reads CASSPGTSGTDTQYF. CDR3 coding DNA: TGTGCCAGCAGCCCCGGGACTAGTGGCACAGATACGCAGTATTTT.

The rearrangement joins TRBV18 to TRBJ2-3; TRBD1 matches 10 bases. V lost 5 bases, J lost 5 bases, and 7 bases stayed unmatched. This CDR3 is built from 15 residues. The germline gives CDR1 KGHSH, CDR2 LQKENI. The CDR3 is CASSSRQGAGDTQYF. The CDR3 DNA reads TGTGCCAGCTCATCCCGACAGGGGGCGGGAGATACGCAGTATTTT.

This sequence joins TRBV19 and TRBJ2-3, with 7 bases that match TRBD1. Germline-derived CDR1 and CDR2 are LNHDA and SQIVND (reference sequence). The CDR3 is 12 amino acids. The V and J ends lost 10 bases and 6 bases, in that order; junction bases with no gene match: 7. The CDR3 spells CATWGQSDTQYF. The CDR3 coding sequence is TGTGCCACCTGGGGACAGTCCGATACGCAGTATTTT.

The rearrangement joins TRBV7-9 to TRBJ2-7; 9 bases map to TRBD2. The CDR3 contains 15 residues. J was trimmed by 5 bases and V by 0 bases; bases with no gene match: 5. Germline CDR1 reads SEHNR; CDR2 reads FQNEAQ (reference sequence). CDR3 amino acids: CASSLALAGIDEQYF. Here the CDR3 DNA reads TGTGCCAGCAGCTTAGCGCTAGCGGGAATCGACGAGCAGTACTTC.

The chain joins TRBV5-4 to TRBJ1-1, with 8 bases aligning to TRBD1. Germline V lookup: CDR1 SGHNT, CDR2 YYREEE (reference sequence). With V trimmed by 0 bases and J by 5 bases, 6 bases remained unmatched. The CDR3 runs to 15 residues. In nucleotides, the CDR3 is TGTGCCAGCAGCTTGGCCGCCAGGGGGCGTACTGAAGCTTTCTTT. Amino acids: CASSLAARGRTEAFF.

The CDR3 loop reads CASSQRESENIQYF. The CDR3 bases are TGTGCCAGCTCACAAAGGGAGTCAGAAAACATTCAGTACTTC. This sequence joins TRBV18 and TRBJ2-4; D may be TRBD2 (5 bases). The CDR3 is made up of 14 amino acids. V was trimmed by 4 bases and J by 5 bases, leaving 12 bases between them. Germline loops: CDR1 KGHSH, CDR2 LQKENI. Based on the CDR3 plus reference TRBV18 and TRBJ2-4, the full variable domain is NAGVMQNPRHLVRRRGQEARLRCSPMKGHSHVYWYRQLPEEGLKFMVYLQKENIIDESGMPKERFSAEFPKEGPSILRIQQVVRGDSAAYFCASSQRESENIQYFGAGTRLSVL.

V gene TRBV6-1 combines with J gene TRBJ2-1, with 9 nucleotides matching TRBD1. This CDR3 has 15 amino acids. Germline V gives CDR1 MNHNS, CDR2 SASEGT. Losses at the gene ends were 4 bases for V and 5 bases for J; bases not matched to a gene: 6. CDR3 sequence: CASSAMTGGNNEQFF. The CDR3 DNA sequence: TGTGCCAGCAGTGCTATGACAGGGGGGAACAATGAGCAGTTCTTC.

V usage is TRBV6-6 and J usage is TRBJ1-4, with D uncertain. In germline, CDR1 is MNHNY, CDR2 SVGAGI (reference sequence). Deletions cut 0 bases from V and 0 bases from J, with 8 bases between. CDR3 length equals 16 residues. The CDR3 sequence: CASSYSLRATNEKLFF. In nucleotides, the CDR3 is TGTGCCAGCAGTTACTCCCTGCGAGCAACTAATGAAAAACTGTTTTTT.

V is TRBV9 and J is TRBJ1-2; 7 nucleotides match TRBD1. V dropped 3 bases and J dropped 4; count of bases not matched to a gene: 9. The germline gives CDR1 SGDLS, CDR2 YYNGEE. This CDR3 comprises 15 residues. The CDR3 coding sequence is TGTGCCAGCAGCGCAGCCCAGGACAGGAGCTATGGCTACACCTTC. Translation gives CASSAAQDRSYGYTF. The full variable domain, with the rest looked up from reference TRBV9 and TRBJ1-2, is DSGVTQTPKHLITATGQRVTLRCSPRSGDLSVYWYQQSLDQGLQFLIQYYNGEERAKGNILERFSAQQFPDLHSELNLSSLELGDSALYFCASSAAQDRSYGYTFGSGTRLTVV.

This chain connects TRBV5-1 to TRBJ1-4, with D maybe TRBD1 (5 bases). The CDR3 runs 15 residues. Germline V gene data show CDR1 as SGHRS and CDR2 as YFSETQ. V was trimmed by 4 bases and J by 4 bases, leaving 14 bases between them. The CDR3 region is CASSPYRMGNEKLFF. CDR3 DNA sequence: TGCGCCAGCAGCCCCTACAGGATGGGTAATGAAAAACTGTTTTTT.

To note about this clone: Other DNA sequences in the same sample also yield this CDR3. The chain uses TRBV5-1 and TRBJ1-1; D unresolved. Trimming removed 3 bases at V and 2 bases at J, with 2 bases between. CDR1 SGHRS and CDR2 YFSETQ come from the germline V gene. The CDR3 length is 11 residues. The CDR3 loop reads CASSSNTEAFF. The DNA for the CDR3 is TGCGCCAGCAGCTCAAACACTGAAGCTTTCTTT.

A single count supports this clone. The J gene is TRBJ1-2, the V gene TRBV28, with D uncertain. The CDR3 totals 14 residues. Between the trimmed V and J ends, which lost 7 bases and 3 bases, there was a span of 15 bases. The germline CDR1 and CDR2 sequences are MDHEN and SYDVKM. DNA for the CDR3: TGTGCCAGCAAGGTCCCCGCGGTGCACTATGGCTACACCTTC. Its translation: CASKVPAVHYGYTF.

This clone was observed once. Other DNA sequences in the same sample also yield this CDR3. V is TRBV5-1 and J is TRBJ2-1; 7 bases line up with TRBD1. Germline CDR1 and CDR2: SGHRS and YFSETQ. The length of the CDR3 is 15 residues. J gave up 4 bases and V 0 bases, and 4 bases lay outside the gene matches. The CDR3 nucleotides are TGCGCCAGCAGCTTGGGGGGACAGTCTTACAATGAGCAGTTCTTC. Protein: CASSLGGQSYNEQFF.

This clone was counted between two and nine times. The CDR3 protein is CASSPADRARYGYTF. The DNA of the CDR3 is TGTGCCAGCTCACCTGCGGACAGGGCGAGATATGGCTACACCTTC. The V call is TRBV18, the J call TRBJ1-2; TRBD1 matches at 8 bases. The CDR3 runs to 15 residues. V shed 3 bases and J 5 bases; nucleotides not matched to a gene: 8. The germline CDR1 and CDR2 sequences are KGHSH and LQKENI. The full variable domain, with the rest looked up from reference TRBV18 and TRBJ1-2, is NAGVMQNPRHLVRRRGQEARLRCSPMKGHSHVYWYRQLPEEGLKFMVYLQKENIIDESGMPKERFSAEFPKEGPSILRIQQVVRGDSAAYFCASSPADRARYGYTFGSGTRLTVV.

This chain uses TRBV30 with TRBJ1-4; 7 nucleotides line up with TRBD1. With 0 bases clipped from V and 8 bases from J, the junction kept 3 bases outside the gene matches. Germline CDR1 is GTSNPN and CDR2 is SVGIG (reference sequence). The CDR3 is 13 residues long. The CDR3 here is CAWSVQGREKLFF. The CDR3 DNA is TGTGCCTGGAGTGTACAGGGGAGAGAAAAACTGTTTTTT.

As concerns this clone: At the DNA level, this CDR3 is encoded by other sequences in the same sample as well. The chain is built from TRBV11-2 and TRBJ2-7; D is unresolved. Per the germline V gene, CDR1 is SGHAT and CDR2 is FQNNGV. The CDR3 contains 12 residues. Deletions cut 0 bases from V and 7 bases from J, with 7 bases between. In nucleotides, the CDR3 is TGTGCCAGCAGCTTAGACGGTTATGAGCAGTACTTC. Translated: CASSLDGYEQYF.

V and J are TRBV6-5 and TRBJ2-2; weak D call: TRBD1 (6 bases). CDR3 length: 11 amino acids. CDR1 is MNHEY and CDR2 is SVGAGI in the germline V gene. V shed 7 bases and J shed 9 bases, with 9 bases lying between them. The DNA for the CDR3 is TGTGCCAGCAACCAGGGGCGGGAGCTGTTTTTT. It translates to CASNQGRELFF.

There are a few counts of this clone. This chain uses TRBV28 with TRBJ2-7, with a weak D call TRBD2 (5 bases). This CDR3 contains 13 residues. Trimming removed 6 bases from V and 3 bases from J, with 12 bases in between. Per germline, CDR1 MDHEN and CDR2 SYDVKM. CDR3 region: CASRGVTHYEQYF. The CDR3 DNA follows: TGTGCCAGCAGGGGAGTAACTCACTACGAGCAGTACTTC.

This clone was detected a few times. V and J are TRBV28 and TRBJ2-2; 12 bases line up with TRBD2. Per the germline V gene, CDR1 is MDHEN and CDR2 is SYDVKM. CDR3 length: 15 residues. V lost 5 bases to trimming and J lost 8 bases; unmatched junction nucleotides: 6. The CDR3: CASSRRTSGIGELFF. DNA for the CDR3: TGTGCCAGCAGTCGCAGGACTAGCGGGATTGGGGAGCTGTTTTTT. The complete variable domain, with remaining parts taken from reference TRBV28 and TRBJ2-2, reads DVKVTQSSRYLVKRTGEKVFLECVQDMDHENMFWYRQDPGLGLRLIYFSYDVKMKEKGDIPEGYSVSREKKERFSLILESASTNQTSMYLCASSRRTSGIGELFFGEGSRLTVL.

V usage is TRBV28 and J usage is TRBJ1-5, with a possible D match to TRBD1 (5 bases). The germline V and J ends were trimmed by 6 bases and 6 bases, with 15 bases remaining between them. The germline V gene has CDR1 MDHEN and CDR2 SYDVKM. The CDR3 has 14 residues. As DNA, the CDR3 is TGTGCCAGCAGCTCCGACAGTAGTCGTCAGCCCCAGCATTTT. Its translation: CASSSDSSRQPQHF.

This clone was observed a handful of times. V is TRBV28 and J is TRBJ2-3; weak D call: TRBD2 (7 bases). The CDR3 covers 18 residues. Germline assignment: CDR1 MDHEN and CDR2 SYDVKM. Trimming removed 4 bases at V and 4 bases at J, with 24 bases between. The DNA for the CDR3 is TGTGCCAGCAGTTCCGCCCCGGGGGAGGGGGGATTGGCAGATACGCAGTATTTT. Amino acid sequence: CASSSAPGEGGLADTQYF.